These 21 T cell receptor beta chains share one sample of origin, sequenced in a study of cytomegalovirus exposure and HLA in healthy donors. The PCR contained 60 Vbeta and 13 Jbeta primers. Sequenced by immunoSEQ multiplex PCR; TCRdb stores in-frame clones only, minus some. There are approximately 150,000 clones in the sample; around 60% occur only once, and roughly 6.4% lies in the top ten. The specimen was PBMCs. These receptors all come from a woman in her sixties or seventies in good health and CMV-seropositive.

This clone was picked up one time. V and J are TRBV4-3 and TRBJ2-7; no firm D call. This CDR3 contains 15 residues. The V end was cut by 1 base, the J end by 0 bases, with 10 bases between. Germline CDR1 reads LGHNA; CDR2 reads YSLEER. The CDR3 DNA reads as TGCGCCAGCAGCCAAGCCCTGACTGTCTCCTACGAGCAGTACTTC. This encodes CASSQALTVSYEQYF.

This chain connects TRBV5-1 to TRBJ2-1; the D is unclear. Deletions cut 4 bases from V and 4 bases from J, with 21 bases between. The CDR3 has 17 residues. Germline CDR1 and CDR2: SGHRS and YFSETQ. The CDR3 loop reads CASSPQIILDSYNEQFF. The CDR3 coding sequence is TGCGCCAGCAGCCCCCAAATTATCCTAGACTCTTACAATGAGCAGTTCTTC.

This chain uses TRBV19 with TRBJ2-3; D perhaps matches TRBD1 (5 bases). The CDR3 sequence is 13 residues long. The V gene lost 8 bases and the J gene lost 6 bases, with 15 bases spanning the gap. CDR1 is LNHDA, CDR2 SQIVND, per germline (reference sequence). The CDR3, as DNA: TGTGCCAGTGGTCCCAGCAGGGCGGATACGCAGTATTTT. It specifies CASGPSRADTQYF.

CDR3 sequence: CASSIPDRYHEQYF. In DNA, the CDR3 is TGTGCCAGTAGTATACCGGACAGGTACCACGAGCAGTACTTC. V and J are TRBV19 and TRBJ2-7; 7 bases fit TRBD1. V was clipped by 2 bases and J by 5 bases; unmatched bases: 6. There are 14 residues in the CDR3. Germline assignment: CDR1 LNHDA and CDR2 SQIVND (reference sequence).

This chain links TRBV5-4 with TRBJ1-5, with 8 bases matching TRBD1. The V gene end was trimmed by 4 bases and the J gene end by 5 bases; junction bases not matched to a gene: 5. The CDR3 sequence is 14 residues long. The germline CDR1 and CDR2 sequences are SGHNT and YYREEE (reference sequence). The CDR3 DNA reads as TGTGCCAGCAGCGCAGGGGGCGGGGATCAGCCCCAGCATTTT. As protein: CASSAGGGDQPQHF.

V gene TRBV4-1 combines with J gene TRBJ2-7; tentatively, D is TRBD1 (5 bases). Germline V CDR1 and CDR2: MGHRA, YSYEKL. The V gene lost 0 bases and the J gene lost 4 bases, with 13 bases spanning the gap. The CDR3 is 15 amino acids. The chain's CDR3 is CASSQDGARGYEQYF. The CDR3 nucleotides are TGCGCCAGCAGCCAAGATGGGGCCCGTGGGTACGAGCAGTACTTC.

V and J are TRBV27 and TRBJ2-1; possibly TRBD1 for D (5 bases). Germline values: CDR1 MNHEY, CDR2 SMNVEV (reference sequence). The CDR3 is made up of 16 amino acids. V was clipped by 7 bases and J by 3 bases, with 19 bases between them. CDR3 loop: CASKAGGASGYNEQFF. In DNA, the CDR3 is TGTGCCAGCAAGGCCGGTGGGGCTAGTGGCTACAATGAGCAGTTCTTC.

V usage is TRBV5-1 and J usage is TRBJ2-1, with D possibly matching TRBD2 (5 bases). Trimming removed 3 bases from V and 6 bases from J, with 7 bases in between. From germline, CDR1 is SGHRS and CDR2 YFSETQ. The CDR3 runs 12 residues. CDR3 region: CASSSEGNEQFF. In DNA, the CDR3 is TGCGCCAGCAGCTCTGAGGGCAATGAGCAGTTCTTC.

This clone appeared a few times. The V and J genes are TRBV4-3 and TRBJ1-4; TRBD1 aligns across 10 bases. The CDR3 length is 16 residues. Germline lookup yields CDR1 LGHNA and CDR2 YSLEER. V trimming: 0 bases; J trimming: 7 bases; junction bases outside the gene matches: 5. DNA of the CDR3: TGCGCCAGCAGCCAAGATCTTGGGACAGGGGTTGAAAAACTGTTTTTT. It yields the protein CASSQDLGTGVEKLFF.

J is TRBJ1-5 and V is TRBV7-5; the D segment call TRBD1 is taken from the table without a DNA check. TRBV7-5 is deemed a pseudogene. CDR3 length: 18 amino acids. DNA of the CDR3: TGTGCCAGAAGCCCTCGACAGGGAGAAACCTATAGCAATCAGCCCCAGCATTTT. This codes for CARSPRQGETYSNQPQHF.

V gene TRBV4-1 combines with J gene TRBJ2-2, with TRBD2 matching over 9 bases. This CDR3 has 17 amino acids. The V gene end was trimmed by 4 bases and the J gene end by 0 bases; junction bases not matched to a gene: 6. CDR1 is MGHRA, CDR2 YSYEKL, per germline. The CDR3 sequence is CASSPGSGRPNTGELFF. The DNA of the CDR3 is TGCGCCAGCAGCCCTGGGAGCGGGAGGCCGAACACCGGGGAGCTGTTTTTT.

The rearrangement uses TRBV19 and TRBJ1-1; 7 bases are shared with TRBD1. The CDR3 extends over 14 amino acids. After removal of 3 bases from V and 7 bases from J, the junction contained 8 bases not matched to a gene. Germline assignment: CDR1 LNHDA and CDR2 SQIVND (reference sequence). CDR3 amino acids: CASSIPGTVYEAFF. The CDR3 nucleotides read TGTGCCAGTAGTATCCCCGGGACAGTTTATGAAGCTTTCTTT.

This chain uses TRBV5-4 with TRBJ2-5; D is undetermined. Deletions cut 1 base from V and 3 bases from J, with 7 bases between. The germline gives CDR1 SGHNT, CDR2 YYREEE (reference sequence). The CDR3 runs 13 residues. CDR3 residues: CASSLRREETQYF. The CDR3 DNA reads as TGTGCCAGCAGCTTGAGAAGAGAAGAGACCCAGTACTTC. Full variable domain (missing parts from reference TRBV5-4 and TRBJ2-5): ETGVTQSPTHLIKTRGQQVTLRCSSQSGHNTVSWYQQALGQGPQFIFQYYREEENGRGNFPPRFSGLQFPNYSSELNVNALELDDSALYLCASSLRREETQYFGPGTRLLVL.

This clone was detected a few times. CDR3 loop: CASSLGGDLRRIDTQYF. The CDR3 coding sequence is TGTGCCAGCAGCTTAGGCGGGGACCTCCGGCGCATAGATACGCAGTATTTT. The J gene is TRBJ2-3, the V gene TRBV11-3, with D possibly being TRBD2 (6 bases). Trimming shortened V by 1 base and J by 5 bases, and 19 bases separated the two germline ends. This CDR3 has 17 amino acids. Germline V gene data show CDR1 as SGHNT and CDR2 as YENEEA.

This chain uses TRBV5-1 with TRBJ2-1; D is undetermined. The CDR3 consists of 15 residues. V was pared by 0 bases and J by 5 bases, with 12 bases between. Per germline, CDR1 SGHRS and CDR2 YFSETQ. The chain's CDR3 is CASSLGPEGDNEQFF. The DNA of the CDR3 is TGCGCCAGCAGCTTGGGCCCGGAAGGAGACAATGAGCAGTTCTTC.

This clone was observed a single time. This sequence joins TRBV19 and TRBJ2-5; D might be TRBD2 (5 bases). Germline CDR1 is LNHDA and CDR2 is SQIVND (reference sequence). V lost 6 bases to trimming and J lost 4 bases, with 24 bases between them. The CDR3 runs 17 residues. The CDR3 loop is CASSRGRKFGAGETQYF. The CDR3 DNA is TGTGCCAGTAGCAGAGGGCGGAAGTTTGGTGCGGGAGAGACCCAGTACTTC.

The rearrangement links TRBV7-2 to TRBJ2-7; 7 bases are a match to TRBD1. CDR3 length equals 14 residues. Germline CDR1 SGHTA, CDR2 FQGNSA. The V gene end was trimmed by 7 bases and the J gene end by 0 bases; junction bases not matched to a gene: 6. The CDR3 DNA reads TGTGCCAGCAAGCCACAGGGGAGCTCCTACGAGCAGTACTTC. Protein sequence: CASKPQGSSYEQYF.

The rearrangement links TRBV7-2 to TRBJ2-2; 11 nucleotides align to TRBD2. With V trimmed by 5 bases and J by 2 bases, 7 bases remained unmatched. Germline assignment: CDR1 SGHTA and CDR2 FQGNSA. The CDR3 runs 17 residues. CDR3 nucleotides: TGTGCCAGCAGCGGCCTAGCGGGAGGCATAAACACCGGGGAGCTGTTTTTT. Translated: CASSGLAGGINTGELFF.

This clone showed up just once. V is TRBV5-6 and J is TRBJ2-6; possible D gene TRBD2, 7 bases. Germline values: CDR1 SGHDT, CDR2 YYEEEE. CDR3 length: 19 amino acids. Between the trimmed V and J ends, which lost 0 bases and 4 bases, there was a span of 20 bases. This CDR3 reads CASSLGSWGGLRGANVLTF. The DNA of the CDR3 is TGTGCCAGCAGCTTGGGCTCATGGGGGGGGCTCCGGGGGGCCAACGTCCTGACTTTC.

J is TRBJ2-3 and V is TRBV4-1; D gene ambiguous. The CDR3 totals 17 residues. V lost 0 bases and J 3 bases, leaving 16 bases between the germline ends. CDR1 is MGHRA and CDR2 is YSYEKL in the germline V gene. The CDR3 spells CASSQDRRRIPTDTQYF. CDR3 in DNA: TGCGCCAGCAGCCAAGATCGGAGACGGATACCAACAGATACGCAGTATTTT.

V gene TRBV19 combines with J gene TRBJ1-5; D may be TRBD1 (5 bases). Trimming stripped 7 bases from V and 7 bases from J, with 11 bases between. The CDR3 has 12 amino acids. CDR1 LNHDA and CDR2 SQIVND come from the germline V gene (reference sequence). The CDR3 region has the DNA TGTGCCAGTACCCAGGGTAGACAGCCCCAGCATTTT. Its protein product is CASTQGRQPQHF.